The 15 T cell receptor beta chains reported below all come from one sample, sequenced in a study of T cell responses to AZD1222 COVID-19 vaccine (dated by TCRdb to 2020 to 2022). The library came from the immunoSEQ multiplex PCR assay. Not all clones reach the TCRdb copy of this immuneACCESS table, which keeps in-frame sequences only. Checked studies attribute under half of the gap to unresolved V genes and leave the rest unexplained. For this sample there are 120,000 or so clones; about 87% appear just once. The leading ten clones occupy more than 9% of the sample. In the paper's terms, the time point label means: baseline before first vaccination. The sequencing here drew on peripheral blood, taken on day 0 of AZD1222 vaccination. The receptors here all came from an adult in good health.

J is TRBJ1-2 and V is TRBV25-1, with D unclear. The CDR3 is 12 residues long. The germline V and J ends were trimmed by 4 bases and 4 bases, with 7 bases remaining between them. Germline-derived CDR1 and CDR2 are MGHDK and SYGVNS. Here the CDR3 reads CASSASFYGYTF. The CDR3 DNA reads TGTGCCAGCAGTGCCTCTTTCTATGGCTACACCTTC.

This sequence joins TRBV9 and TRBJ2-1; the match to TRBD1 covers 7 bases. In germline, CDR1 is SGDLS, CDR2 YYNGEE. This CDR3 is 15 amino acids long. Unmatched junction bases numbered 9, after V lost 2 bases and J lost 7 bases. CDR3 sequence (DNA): TGTGCCAGCAGCGTCCGGGACAGTTACTTTAATGAGCAGTTCTTC. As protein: CASSVRDSYFNEQFF.

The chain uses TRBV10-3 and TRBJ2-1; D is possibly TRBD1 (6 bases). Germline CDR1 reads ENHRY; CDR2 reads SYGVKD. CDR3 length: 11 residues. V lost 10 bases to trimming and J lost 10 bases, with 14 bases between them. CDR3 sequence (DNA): TGTGCCACCGGGACACCTGAAGAGCAGTTCTTC. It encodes CATGTPEEQFF.

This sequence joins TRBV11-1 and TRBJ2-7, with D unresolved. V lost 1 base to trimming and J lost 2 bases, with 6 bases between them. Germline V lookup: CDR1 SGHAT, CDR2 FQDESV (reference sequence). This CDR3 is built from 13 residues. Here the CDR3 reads CASSLVFPYEQYF. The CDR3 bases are TGTGCCAGCAGCTTAGTATTCCCCTACGAGCAGTACTTC.

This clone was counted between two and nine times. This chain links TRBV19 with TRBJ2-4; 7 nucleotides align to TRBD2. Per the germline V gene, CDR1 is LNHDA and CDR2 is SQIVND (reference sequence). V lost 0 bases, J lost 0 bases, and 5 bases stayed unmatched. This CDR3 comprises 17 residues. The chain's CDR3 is CASSIEEGGLAKNIQYF. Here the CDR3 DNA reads TGTGCCAGTAGTATAGAGGAGGGAGGGTTAGCCAAAAACATTCAGTACTTC.

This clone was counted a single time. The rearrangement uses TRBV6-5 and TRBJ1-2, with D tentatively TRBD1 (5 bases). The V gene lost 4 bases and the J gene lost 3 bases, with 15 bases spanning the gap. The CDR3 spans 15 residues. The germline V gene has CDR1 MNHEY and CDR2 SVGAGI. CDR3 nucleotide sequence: TGTGCCAGCAGTTTCCTCAGGGAAAGGGACTATGGCTACACCTTC. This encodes CASSFLRERDYGYTF.

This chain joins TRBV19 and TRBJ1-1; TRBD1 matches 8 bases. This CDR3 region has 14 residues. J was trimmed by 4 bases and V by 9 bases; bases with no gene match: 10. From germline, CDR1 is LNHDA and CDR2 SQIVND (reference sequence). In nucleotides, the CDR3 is TGTGCCAGCAACCCGACAGGGGTGAGCACTGAAGCTTTCTTT. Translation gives CASNPTGVSTEAFF.

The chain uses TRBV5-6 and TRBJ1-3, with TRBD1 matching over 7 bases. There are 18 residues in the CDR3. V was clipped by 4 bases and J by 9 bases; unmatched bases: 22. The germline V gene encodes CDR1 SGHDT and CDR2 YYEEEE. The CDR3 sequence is CASSETRIAGAKGATIYF. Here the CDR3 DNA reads TGTGCCAGCAGCGAGACCCGAATCGCAGGGGCGAAGGGGGCCACCATATATTTT. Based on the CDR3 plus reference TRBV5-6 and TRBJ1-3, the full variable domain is DAGVTQSPTHLIKTRGQQVTLRCSPKSGHDTVSWYQQALGQGPQFIFQYYEEEERQRGNFPDRFSGHQFPNYSSELNVNALLLGDSALYLCASSETRIAGAKGATIYFGEGSWLTVV.

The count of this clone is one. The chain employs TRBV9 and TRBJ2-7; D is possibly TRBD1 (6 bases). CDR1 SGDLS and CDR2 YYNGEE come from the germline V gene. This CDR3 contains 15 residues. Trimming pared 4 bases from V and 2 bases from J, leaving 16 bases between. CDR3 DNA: TGTGCCAGCAGCATCCTACCAGGGGTTACCTACGAGCAGTACTTC. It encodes CASSILPGVTYEQYF.

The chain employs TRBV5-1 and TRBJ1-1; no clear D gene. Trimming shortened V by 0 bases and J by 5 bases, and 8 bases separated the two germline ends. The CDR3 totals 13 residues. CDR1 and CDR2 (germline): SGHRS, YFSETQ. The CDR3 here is CASSLGVGTEAFF. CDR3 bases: TGCGCCAGCAGCTTGGGGGTGGGGACTGAAGCTTTCTTT.

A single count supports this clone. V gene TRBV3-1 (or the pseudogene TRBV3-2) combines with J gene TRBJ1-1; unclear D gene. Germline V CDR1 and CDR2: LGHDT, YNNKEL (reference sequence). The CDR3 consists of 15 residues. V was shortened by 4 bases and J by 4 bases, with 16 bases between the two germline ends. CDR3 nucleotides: TGTGCCAGCAGCCGTAATCTCGGAGGGATCACTGAAGCTTTCTTT. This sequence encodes CASSRNLGGITEAFF.

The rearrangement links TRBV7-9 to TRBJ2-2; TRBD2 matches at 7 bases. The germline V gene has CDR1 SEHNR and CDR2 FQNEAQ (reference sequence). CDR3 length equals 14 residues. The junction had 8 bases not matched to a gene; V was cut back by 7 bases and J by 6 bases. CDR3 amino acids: CASTLTRGAGELFF. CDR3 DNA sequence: TGTGCCAGCACCCTTACACGGGGGGCCGGGGAGCTGTTTTTT.

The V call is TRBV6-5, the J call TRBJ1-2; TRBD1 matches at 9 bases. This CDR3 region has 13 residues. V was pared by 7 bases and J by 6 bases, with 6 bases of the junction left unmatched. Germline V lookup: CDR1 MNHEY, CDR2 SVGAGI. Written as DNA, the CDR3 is TGTGCCAGCAAACGGGACAGGGCAGATGGCTACACCTTC. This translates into CASKRDRADGYTF.

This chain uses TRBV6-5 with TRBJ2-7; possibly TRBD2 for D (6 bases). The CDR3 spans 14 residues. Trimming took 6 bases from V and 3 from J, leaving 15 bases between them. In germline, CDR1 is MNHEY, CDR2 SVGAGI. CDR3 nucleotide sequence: TGTGCCAGCAGCAAAAGGGGACTTAACTACGAGCAGTACTTC. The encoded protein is CASSKRGLNYEQYF.

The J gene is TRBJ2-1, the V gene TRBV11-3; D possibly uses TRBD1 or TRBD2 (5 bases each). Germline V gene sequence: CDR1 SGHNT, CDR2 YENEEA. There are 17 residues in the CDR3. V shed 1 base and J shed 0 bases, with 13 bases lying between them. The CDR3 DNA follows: TGTGCCAGCAGCTTAGGGGGGTCCGCCCGCTCCTACAATGAGCAGTTCTTC. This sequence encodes CASSLGGSARSYNEQFF.